The present entry profiles one T cell receptor beta chain with its context. What it binds is not known. The sample is drawn from a study of shared clonotypes between healthy human individuals. Study details: Donors consisted of two women and a few men between 18 and 49. Whole-study results and caveats: For naive CD4 cells, roughly 4.8% of clonotypes were shared across a handful of donors. Clonotypes shared by all four sorted-subset donors had higher generation probabilities than non-shared clonotypes.

Assay used: immunoSEQ multiplex PCR; TCRdb lists only in-frame clones, some missing. This table holds nearly 750,000 clones, approximately 77% found once. This CDR3 contains 13 residues. V shed 6 bases, J shed 4 bases, and the junction held 5 bases outside the gene matches. Germline V gives CDR1 WSHSY, CDR2 SAAADI. This clonotype was sampled from a woman aged 30 to 39 in good health. Material: memory CD4+ T cells sorted from blood. The subset is: CD45RA-negative fraction. The chain joins TRBV10-2 to TRBJ1-2; TRBD1 matches 7 bases. The CDR3 sequence: CASRRTGPYGYTF. For the CDR3, the DNA is TGCGCCAGCAGAAGGACAGGACCCTATGGCTACACCTTC.